This T cell receptor beta chain emerged from a study of blood T cells in healthy people across ages (dated by TCRdb to 2015 to 2017). About the study as a whole: In model experiments, template switching captured roughly one uniquely barcoded TCR beta cDNA molecule for every two T cells. Using the same blood draw, the study looked at two additional independent replicas of 1 million unique cDNA reads for two donors, one aged 18 to 30 and the other aged 80 or older. To avoid experimental bias, donors of different ages were spread randomly across the sequencing lanes. Donors were grouped into four age groups: young (average 16 years), middle-aged (39), aged (around 60) and long-lived (roughly 80). Age-related changes in TCR beta repertoire diversity were measured in the study by deep sequencing normalized with unique cDNA molecular identifiers. Study-level results and caveats: Observed TCR beta diversity correlated strongly with the percentage of naive T cells measured by flow cytometry. Total diversity estimates from one million sequenced T cells were considered lower bounds and underestimates. Compared with the aged group, the long-lived group had more naive CD4+ T cells, fewer expanded clones and increased TCR diversity, a pattern suggesting age selection. The CMV infection status of donors was not known, potentially confounding age-related changes in expanded clonotypes. Since profiling was done on bulk unsorted PBMCs, naive and antigen-experienced compartments could not be conclusively compared. As age increased, observed TCR beta diversity per million T cells dropped in a roughly linear way, and a significant reduction was already evident by age around 41.

The library was built by means of 5' RACE. The reads were generated on an Illumina HiSeq 2500. A second about 6 to 11 cycle PCR used a sample-barcoded 5' primer and a J-beta primer mix. Each TCR beta cDNA molecule received a unique molecular identifier from a template-switch 5' adaptor carrying 12 random nucleotides. At least 2.5 million CDR3-containing paired-end reads were obtained from each sample. First-strand cDNA synthesis was performed from all RNA using the Mint cDNA synthesis kit, with priming by a TRBC-specific oligonucleotide. All cDNA was treated with uracil-DNA glycosylase and then went through a first 18-cycle PCR with the universal primers M1SS and BC2_uni_R. In the paper's pipeline: For normalization, 1 million high-quality reads, each with a distinct molecular identifier, were randomly selected from each sample. Reads sharing molecular identifiers were discarded rather than binned into consensus sequences. MiTCR, with a Q25 quality threshold and the strictest error-elimination algorithm, was used for CDR3 identification, clonotype clustering and error correction. A nonparametric unseen species model with Euler transformation was used to estimate a lower bound on total TCR beta diversity. Clones were called with MiXCR by TCRdb after fastp trimmed the public reads at Q25, and only in-frame beta chains were retained. CDR3 protein duplicates are merged, each entry listing the most common genes and DNA. These V and J calls rely on TCRdb rather than the paper's analysis. This sample has over 600,000 distinct CDR3 sequences in its table, and around 20% of those were observed once. The ten largest clones represent approximately 3.7% of the sample.

Relative to germline, V is missing 0 bases and J is missing 7 bases, with 12 bases of the junction outside any gene match. The germline V gene provides CDR1 SGHRS and CDR2 YFSETQ. From the cysteine up to the phenylalanine, the CDR3 has a length of 17 residues. The retained sequence is limited to the CDR3, 51 bases, with the frame set at the first base. About this clonotype: Its antigen remains undetermined. It has no much larger one-base neighbor in the sample; base qualities were not kept.

Systemically healthy Caucasian individuals from Russia, some 38 in total and aged roughly 6 to 100 years, were included as donors. Each donor gave around 9 milliliters of peripheral blood, collected into EDTA-treated Vacutainer tubes. PBMCs were isolated by Ficoll-Paque density-gradient centrifugation, with at least 7 million obtained per sample. Total RNA, at least 5 micrograms per sample, was extracted from PBMCs with Trizol reagent. For every donor, an aliquot of PBMCs went through flow cytometry to measure the percentages of naive CD45RAhigh/CD27high T cells. The sequence links TRBV5-1 to TRBJ2-1; TRBD2 fits 8 bases in the junction. The sequenced material came from blood. This receptor was identified in a man in his 70s in good health. Here is the DNA: TGCGCCAGCAGCTTGGTACCCGTTACGGGAGGGAGAAATGAGCAGTTCTTC. Translated, it reads CASSLVPVTGGRNEQFF. With all but the CDR3 taken from the reference TRBV5-1 and TRBJ2-1 genes, the full variable domain is: KAGVTQTPRYLIKTRGQQVTLSCSPISGHRSVSWYQQTPGQGLQFLFEYFSETQRNKGNFPGRFSGRQFSNSRSEMNVSTLELGDSALYLCASSLVPVTGGRNEQFFGPGTRLTVL.